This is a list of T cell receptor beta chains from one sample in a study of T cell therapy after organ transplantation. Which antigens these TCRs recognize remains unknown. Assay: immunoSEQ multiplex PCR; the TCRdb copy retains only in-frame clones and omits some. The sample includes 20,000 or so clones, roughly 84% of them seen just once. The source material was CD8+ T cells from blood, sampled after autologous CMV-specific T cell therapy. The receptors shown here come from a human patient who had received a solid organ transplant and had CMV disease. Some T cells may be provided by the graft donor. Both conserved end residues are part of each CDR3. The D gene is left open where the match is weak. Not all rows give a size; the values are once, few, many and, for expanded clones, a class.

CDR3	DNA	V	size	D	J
CASSMWVLNTGELFF	TGTGCCAGTAGTATGTGGGTGTTAAACACCGGGGAGCTGTTTTTT	TRBV19	NA	NA	TRBJ2-2
CASSVVQGNTEAFF	TGTGCCAGCAGCGTAGTACAGGGGAATACTGAAGCTTTCTTT	TRBV9	NA	TRBD1	TRBJ1-1
CAWTVLLAGVHTGELFF	TGTGCCTGGACCGTACTTCTAGCGGGGGTTCACACCGGGGAGCTGTTTTTT	TRBV30	NA	TRBD2	TRBJ2-2
CASSQGPLSYEQYF	TGCGCCAGCAGCCAGGGGCCCCTCTCCTACGAGCAGTACTTC	TRBV5-1	NA	NA	TRBJ2-7
CASSKAPGQGNTEAFF	TGTGCCAGCAGCAAAGCACCGGGACAGGGGAACACTGAAGCTTTCTTT	TRBV21-1	NA	NA	TRBJ1-1
CASSLGGAASSYGYTF	TGTGCTAGCAGCTTAGGGGGAGCGGCCAGTTCGTATGGCTACACCTTC	TRBV7-7	NA	NA	TRBJ1-2
CASSLGPTGNHEQFF	TGTGCCAGCAGCTTAGGCCCGACAGGGAACCATGAGCAGTTCTTC	TRBV7-8	NA	TRBD1	TRBJ2-1
CASSVVAGWDEQYF	TGTGCCAGCAGCGTAGTGGCAGGGTGGGACGAGCAGTACTTC	TRBV9	NA	NA	TRBJ2-7
CAISEVGGLQYF	TGTGCCATCAGTGAGGTGGGAGGGTTGCAGTATTTT	TRBV10-3	NA	TRBD2	TRBJ2-3
CASSVLDRGSGNTIYF	TGTGCCAGCAGTGTCCTCGACAGAGGATCTGGAAACACCATATATTTT	TRBV6-4	NA	NA	TRBJ1-3
CASSLERSEDTQYF	TGTGCCAGCAGCTTAGAAAGGAGCGAGGATACGCAGTATTTT	TRBV11-2	NA	NA	TRBJ2-3
CASSRRGRDTEAFF	TGTGCCAGCAGCCGCAGGGGGCGAGACACTGAAGCTTTCTTT	TRBV6-5	NA	TRBD1	TRBJ1-1
CASSSLIRGQGGAFF	TGTGCCAGCAGCTCCCTTATACGGGGACAGGGAGGAGCTTTCTTT	TRBV7-9	NA	TRBD1	TRBJ1-1
CASALRGGWANVLTF	TGTGCCAGCGCCCTGAGGGGGGGCTGGGCCAACGTCCTGACTTTC	TRBV5-6	medium-sized	NA	TRBJ2-6
CASSLMSRYEQYF	TGTGCCAGCAGCTTAATGTCACGCTACGAGCAGTACTTC	TRBV11-2	NA	NA	TRBJ2-7
CASSLGDYSPLHF	TGCGCCAGCAGCTTGGGGGATTATTCACCCCTCCACTTT	TRBV5-1	NA	NA	TRBJ1-6
CASSAALGTAVEQYF	TGTGCCAGCAGCGCGGCCCTTGGGACGGCCGTCGAGCAGTACTTC	TRBV7-9	NA	NA	TRBJ2-7